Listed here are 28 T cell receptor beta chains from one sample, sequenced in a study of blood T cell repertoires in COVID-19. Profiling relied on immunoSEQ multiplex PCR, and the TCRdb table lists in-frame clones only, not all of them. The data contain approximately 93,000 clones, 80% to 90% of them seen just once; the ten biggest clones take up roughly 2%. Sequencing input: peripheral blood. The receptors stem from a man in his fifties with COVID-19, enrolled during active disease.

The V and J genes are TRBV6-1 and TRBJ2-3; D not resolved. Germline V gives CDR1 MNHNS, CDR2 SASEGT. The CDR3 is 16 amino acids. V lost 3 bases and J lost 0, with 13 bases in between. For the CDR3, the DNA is TGTGCCAGCAGTGACGGTTATGAAGCTAGCACAGATACGCAGTATTTT. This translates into CASSDGYEASTDTQYF.

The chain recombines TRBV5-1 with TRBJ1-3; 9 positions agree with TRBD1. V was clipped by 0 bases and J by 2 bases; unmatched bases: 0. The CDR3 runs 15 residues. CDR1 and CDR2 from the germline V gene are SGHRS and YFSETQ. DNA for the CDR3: TGCGCCAGCAGCTTGGGACAGGGGGCTGGAAACACCATATATTTT. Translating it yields CASSLGQGAGNTIYF.

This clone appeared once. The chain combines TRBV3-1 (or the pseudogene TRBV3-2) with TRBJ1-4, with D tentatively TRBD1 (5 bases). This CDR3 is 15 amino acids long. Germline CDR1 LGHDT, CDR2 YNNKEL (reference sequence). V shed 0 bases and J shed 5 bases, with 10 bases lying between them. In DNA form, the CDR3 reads TGTGCCAGCAGCCAAGATATGGGGCTGAATGAAAAACTGTTTTTT. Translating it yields CASSQDMGLNEKLFF.

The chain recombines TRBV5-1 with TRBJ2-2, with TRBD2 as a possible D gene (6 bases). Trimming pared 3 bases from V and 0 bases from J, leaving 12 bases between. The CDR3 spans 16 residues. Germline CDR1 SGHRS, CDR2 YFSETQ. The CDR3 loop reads CASSSRGVTNTGELFF. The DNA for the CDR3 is TGCGCCAGCAGCTCCCGCGGGGTGACGAACACCGGGGAGCTGTTTTTT.

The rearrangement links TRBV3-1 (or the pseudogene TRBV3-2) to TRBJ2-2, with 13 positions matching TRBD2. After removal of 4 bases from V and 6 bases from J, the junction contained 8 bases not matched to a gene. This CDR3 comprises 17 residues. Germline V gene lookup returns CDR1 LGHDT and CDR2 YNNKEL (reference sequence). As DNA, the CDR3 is TGTGCCAGCAGCCCACGGATTACTAGCGGGGGGGCCGGGGAGCTGTTTTTT. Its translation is CASSPRITSGGAGELFF.

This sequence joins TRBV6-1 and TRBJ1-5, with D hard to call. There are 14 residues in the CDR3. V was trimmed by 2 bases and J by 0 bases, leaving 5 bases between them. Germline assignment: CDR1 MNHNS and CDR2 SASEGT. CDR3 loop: CASSEMYSNQPQHF. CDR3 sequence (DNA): TGTGCCAGCAGTGAAATGTATAGCAATCAGCCCCAGCATTTT.

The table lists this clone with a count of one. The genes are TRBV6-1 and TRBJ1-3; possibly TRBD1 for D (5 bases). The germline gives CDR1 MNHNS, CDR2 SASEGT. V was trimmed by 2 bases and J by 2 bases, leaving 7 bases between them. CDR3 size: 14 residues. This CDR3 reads CASSEQGPGNTIYF. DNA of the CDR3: TGTGCCAGCAGTGAACAGGGCCCTGGAAACACCATATATTTT.

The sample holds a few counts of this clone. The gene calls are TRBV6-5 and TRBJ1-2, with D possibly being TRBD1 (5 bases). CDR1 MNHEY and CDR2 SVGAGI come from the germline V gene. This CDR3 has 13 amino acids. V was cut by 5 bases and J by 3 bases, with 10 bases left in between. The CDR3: CASSPLGHYGYTF. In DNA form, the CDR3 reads TGTGCCAGCAGTCCTCTGGGGCACTATGGCTACACCTTC.

The CDR3 coding sequence is TGCGCCAGCAGCCAACGATGGGGCAGGGTGGTATACGAGCAGTACTTC. Protein sequence: CASSQRWGRVVYEQYF. The chain employs TRBV4-1 and TRBJ2-7; possible D gene TRBD1, 5 bases. CDR1 MGHRA and CDR2 YSYEKL come from the germline V gene. The CDR3 length is 16 residues. V lost 2 bases and J lost 4, with 18 bases in between.

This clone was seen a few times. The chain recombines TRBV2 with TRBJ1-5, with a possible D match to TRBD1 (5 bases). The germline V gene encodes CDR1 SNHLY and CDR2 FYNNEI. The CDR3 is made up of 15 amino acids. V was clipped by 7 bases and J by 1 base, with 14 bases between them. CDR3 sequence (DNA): TGTGCCAGCAAACAGGACGAGATAAGCAATCAGCCCCAGCATTTT. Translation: CASKQDEISNQPQHF.

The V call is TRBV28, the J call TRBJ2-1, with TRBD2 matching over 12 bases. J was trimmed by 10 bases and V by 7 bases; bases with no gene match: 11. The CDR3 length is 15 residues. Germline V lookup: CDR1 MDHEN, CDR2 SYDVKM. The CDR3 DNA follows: TGTGCCAGCATGTCCCCTAGCGGGGGGGCACGGGAGCAGTTCTTC. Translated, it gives CASMSPSGGAREQFF.

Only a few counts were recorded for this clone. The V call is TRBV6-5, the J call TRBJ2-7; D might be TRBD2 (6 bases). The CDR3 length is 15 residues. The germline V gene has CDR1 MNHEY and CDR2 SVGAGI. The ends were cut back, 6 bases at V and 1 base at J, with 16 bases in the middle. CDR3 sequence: CASRGLGTSSYEQYF. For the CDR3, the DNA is TGTGCCAGCAGGGGACTGGGGACTTCGTCCTACGAGCAGTACTTC.

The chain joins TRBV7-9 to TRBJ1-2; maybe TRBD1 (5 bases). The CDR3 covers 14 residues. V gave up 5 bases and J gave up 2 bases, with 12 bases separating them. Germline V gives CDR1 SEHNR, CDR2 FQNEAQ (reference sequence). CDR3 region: CASSRDYGNYGYTF. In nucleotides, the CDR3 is TGTGCCAGCAGCAGGGACTACGGGAACTATGGCTACACCTTC.

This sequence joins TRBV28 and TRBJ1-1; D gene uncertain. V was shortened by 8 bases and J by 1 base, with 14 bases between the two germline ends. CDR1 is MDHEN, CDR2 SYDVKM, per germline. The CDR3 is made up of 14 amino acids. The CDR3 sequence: CASGGRMGNTEAFF. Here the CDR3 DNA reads TGTGCCAGCGGAGGAAGGATGGGGAACACTGAAGCTTTCTTT.

This CDR3 reads CASSDGTGGNEQFF. CDR3 nucleotide sequence: TGTGCCAGCAGTGACGGGACAGGGGGCAATGAGCAGTTCTTC. The V call is TRBV6-4, the J call TRBJ2-1; 11 nucleotides line up with TRBD1. The CDR3 runs 14 residues. The junction had 0 bases not matched to a gene; V was cut back by 2 bases and J by 6 bases. Germline-derived CDR1 and CDR2 are MRHNA and SNTAGT.

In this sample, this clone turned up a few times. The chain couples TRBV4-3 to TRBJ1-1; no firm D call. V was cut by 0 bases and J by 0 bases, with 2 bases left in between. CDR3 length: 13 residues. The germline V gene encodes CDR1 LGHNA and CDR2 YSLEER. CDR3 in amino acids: CASSQDVNTEAFF. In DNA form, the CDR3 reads TGCGCCAGCAGCCAAGACGTGAACACTGAAGCTTTCTTT.

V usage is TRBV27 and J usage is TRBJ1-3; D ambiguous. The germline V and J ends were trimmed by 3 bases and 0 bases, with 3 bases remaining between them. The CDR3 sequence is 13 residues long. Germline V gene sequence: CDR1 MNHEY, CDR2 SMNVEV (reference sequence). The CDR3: CASSFNSGNTIYF. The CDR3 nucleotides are TGTGCCAGCAGTTTCAACTCTGGAAACACCATATATTTT.

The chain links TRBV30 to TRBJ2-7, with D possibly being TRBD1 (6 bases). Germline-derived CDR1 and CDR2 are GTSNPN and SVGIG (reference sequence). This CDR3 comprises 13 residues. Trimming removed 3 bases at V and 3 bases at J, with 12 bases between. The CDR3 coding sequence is TGTGCCTGGAGCCCCGGACAGATCTACGAGCAGTACTTC. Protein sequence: CAWSPGQIYEQYF.

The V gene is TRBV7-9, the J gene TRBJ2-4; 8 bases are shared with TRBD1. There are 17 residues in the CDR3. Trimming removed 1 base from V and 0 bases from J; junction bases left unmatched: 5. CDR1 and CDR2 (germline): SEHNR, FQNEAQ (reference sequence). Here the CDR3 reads CASSLVGQGLAKNIQYF. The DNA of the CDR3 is TGTGCCAGCAGCTTAGTTGGACAGGGCCTAGCCAAAAACATTCAGTACTTC.

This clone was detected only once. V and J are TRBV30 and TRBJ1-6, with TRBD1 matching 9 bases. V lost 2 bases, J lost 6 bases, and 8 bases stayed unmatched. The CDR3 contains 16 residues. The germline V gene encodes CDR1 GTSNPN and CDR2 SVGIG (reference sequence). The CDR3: CAWSPTGTGFNSPLHF. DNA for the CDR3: TGTGCCTGGAGTCCGACCGGGACAGGGTTTAATTCACCCCTCCACTTT.

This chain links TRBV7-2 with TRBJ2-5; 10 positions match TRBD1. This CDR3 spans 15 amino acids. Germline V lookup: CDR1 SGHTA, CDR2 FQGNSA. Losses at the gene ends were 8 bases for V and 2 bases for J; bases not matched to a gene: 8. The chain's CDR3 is CASLRGQGTQETQYF. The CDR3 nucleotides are TGTGCCAGCCTTAGGGGACAGGGGACTCAAGAGACCCAGTACTTC.

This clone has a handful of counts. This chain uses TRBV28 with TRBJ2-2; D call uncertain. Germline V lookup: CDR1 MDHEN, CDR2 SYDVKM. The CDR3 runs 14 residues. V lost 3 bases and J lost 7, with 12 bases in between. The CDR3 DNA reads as TGTGCCAGCAGTTTGGGCCAGGTGCTCGGGGAGCTGTTTTTT. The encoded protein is CASSLGQVLGELFF.

The CDR3 DNA reads TGTGCCAGCTCACCGTTACTAGTCAATGAGCAGTTCTTC. This translates into CASSPLLVNEQFF. This chain joins TRBV18 and TRBJ2-1, with a tentative D call TRBD2 (5 bases). CDR1 and CDR2 (germline): KGHSH, LQKENI. The CDR3 runs to 13 residues. Between the trimmed V and J ends, which lost 3 bases and 6 bases, there was a span of 9 bases.

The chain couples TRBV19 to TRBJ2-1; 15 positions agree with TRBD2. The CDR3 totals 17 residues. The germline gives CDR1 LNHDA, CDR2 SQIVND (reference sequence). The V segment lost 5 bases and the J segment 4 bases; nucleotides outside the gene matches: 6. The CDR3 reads CASSSGLAGGPYNEQFF. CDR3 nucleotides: TGTGCCAGTAGTTCCGGACTAGCGGGGGGGCCGTACAATGAGCAGTTCTTC.

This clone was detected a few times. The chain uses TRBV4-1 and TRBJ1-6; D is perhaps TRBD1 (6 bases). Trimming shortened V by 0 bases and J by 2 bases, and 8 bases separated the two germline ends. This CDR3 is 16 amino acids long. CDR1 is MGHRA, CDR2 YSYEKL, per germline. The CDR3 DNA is TGCGCCAGCAGCCAAGACAGGGGCACCTATAATTCACCCCTCCACTTT. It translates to CASSQDRGTYNSPLHF.

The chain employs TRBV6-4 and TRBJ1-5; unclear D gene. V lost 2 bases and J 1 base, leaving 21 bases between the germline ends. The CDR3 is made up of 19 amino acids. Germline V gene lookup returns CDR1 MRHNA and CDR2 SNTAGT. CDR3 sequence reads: CASSDHRTGRMRSNQPQHF. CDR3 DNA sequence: TGTGCCAGCAGTGACCATCGGACTGGGCGAATGAGGAGCAATCAGCCCCAGCATTTT.

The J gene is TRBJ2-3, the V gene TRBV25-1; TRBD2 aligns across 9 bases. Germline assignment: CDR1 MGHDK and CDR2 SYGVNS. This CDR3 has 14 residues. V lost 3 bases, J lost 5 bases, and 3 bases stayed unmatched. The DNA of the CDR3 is TGTGCCAGCAGTGACCTAGCGGGGCAAGATACGCAGTATTTT. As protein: CASSDLAGQDTQYF.

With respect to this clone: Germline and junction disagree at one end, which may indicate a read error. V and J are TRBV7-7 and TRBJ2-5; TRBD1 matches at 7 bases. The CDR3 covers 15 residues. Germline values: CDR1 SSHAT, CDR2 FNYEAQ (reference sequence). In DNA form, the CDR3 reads TGTGCTAGCAGCGACCGGGACAGAGTCCAAGAGACCCAGTACTTC. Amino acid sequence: CASSDRDRVQETQYF. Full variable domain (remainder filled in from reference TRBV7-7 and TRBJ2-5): GAGVSQSPRYKVTKRGQDVTLRCDPISSHATLYWYQQALGQGPEFLTYFNYEAQPDKSGLPSDRFSAERPEGSISTLTIQRTEQRDSAMYRCASSDRDRVQETQYFGPGTRLLVL.